This entry features one T cell receptor (beta chain) sequence. Its target is not known. Using immunoSEQ multiplex PCR, the repertoire was profiled, and TCRdb retains in-frame clones only, with some absent. Of approximately 40,000 clones in the sample, 75% to 85% were seen once. The data were obtained in a study of high-grade serous ovarian cancer treatment subgroups. About the research overall: Samples averaged roughly 15,000 reads and about 7,100 unique TCR beta rearrangements. Notes on the study in general: Without spatial data, bulk sequencing limits insight into HGSC tumor diversity. Repertoire analysis covered CDR3 alone, not CDR1 or CDR2.

Tumor tissue was taken before any definitive surgery or chemotherapy was given. The germline V gene has CDR1 MNHEY and CDR2 SMNVEV (reference sequence). V trimming: 0 bases; J trimming: 6 bases; junction bases outside the gene matches: 11. This CDR3 region has 18 residues. The J gene is TRBJ2-3, the V gene TRBV27, with TRBD1 identical over 11 bases. This receptor was identified in a human donor with high-grade serous ovarian cancer. The sequencing sample was made of tumor tissue. CDR3 sequence (DNA): TGTGCCAGCAGTTTATCGTTCGGGACAGGGGGTTATGCGGATACGCAGTATTTT. Translated, it gives CASSLSFGTGGYADTQYF.